This T cell receptor beta chain came from a study of shared clonotypes between healthy human individuals. For the study at large: Each donor's CD4 naive and CD4 memory cells filled three plates apiece, CD8 naive two, and CD8 memory one.

Several immunoSEQ 96-well plates shared each subset's DNA, each plate a replicate. Sequenced by immunoSEQ multiplex PCR; TCRdb stores in-frame clones only, minus some. The sample holds about 1 million clones, 78% seen once. Regarding the study as a whole: The study found about 4.6% of naive CD4 clonotypes shared across several donors. Incomplete sequencing of sorted subsets was indicated by rarefaction despite large depth.

Notes on this clone: No antigen is known for it.

Germline lookup yields CDR1 LGHNA and CDR2 YSLEER. V lost 1 base to trimming and J lost 0 bases, with 10 bases between them. The CDR3 covers 16 residues. The source is a man in his late teens or twenties in good health. Some clones in this sample may be carry-over from other donors' samples. Sequences were obtained from memory CD4+ T cells from PBMCs. Stated subset: CD45RA-negative fraction. J is TRBJ2-1 and V is TRBV4-3, with D tentatively TRBD1 or TRBD2 (5 bases each). The CDR3 spells CASSQAGGNSYNEQFF. For the CDR3, the DNA is TGCGCCAGCAGCCAAGCTGGGGGAAACTCCTACAATGAGCAGTTCTTC.